This TCR beta chain is drawn from a study of shared clonotypes between healthy human individuals. Clones were sequenced by immunoSEQ multiplex PCR, and TCRdb holds only the in-frame ones, with some missing. The table has approximately 740,000 clones, 85% to 95% seen once. CD45RO-negative cells were positively selected for CCR7, leaving out terminally differentiated effector memory CD45RA+ cells. The donor population consisted of healthy HIV-negative adults with no recent acute infections or vaccinations. The V gene lost 3 bases and the J gene lost 9 bases, with 13 bases spanning the gap. The V gene's germline CDR1 is PRHDT and CDR2 FYEKMQ (reference sequence). The CDR3 is made up of 13 amino acids.

The clonotype originates from a man aged 25 to 40 in good health. Sequenced material: naive CD8+ T cells sorted from blood. This chain joins TRBV13 and TRBJ2-3, with D possibly matching TRBD2 (6 bases). CDR3 nucleotide sequence: TGTGCCAGCAGCTTTTCGGGCGGGATCACGCAGTATTTT. Amino acids: CASSFSGGITQYF.